Presented here are 28 T cell receptor beta chains from one specimen sequenced in a study of T-cell reconstitution after alpha-beta-depleted transplantation in children. Unique molecular identifiers were built into the TCRbeta library. Each CDR3 protein is one row after TCRdb ran MiXCR on the PCR reads. The table includes about 110,000 distinct CDR3 sequences, about 6.4% detected once. The source material was PBMCs, mostly from graft donor cells, sampled 360 days after TCRalphabeta/CD19-depleted stem cell transplant. The origin of the receptors is a male patient between 2 and 15 years old who had a stem cell transplant for acute lymphoblastic leukemia, so the T cells may come from the graft donor.

In this sample, this clonotype turned up many times. The chain is built from TRBV24-1 and TRBJ1-5; 7 bases agree with TRBD1. The CDR3 loop spans 14 amino acids. V gave up 4 bases and J gave up 7 bases; unmatched junction bases: 6. CDR1 is KGHDR and CDR2 is SFDVKD in the germline V gene. CDR3 sequence reads: CATSDRQGRQPQHF. For the CDR3, the DNA is TGTGCCACCAGTGACCGACAGGGTCGGCAGCCCCAGCATTTT.

CDR3: CASSSPAYPRGETQYF. In DNA form, the CDR3 reads TGTGCCAGCAGCTCCCCGGCATACCCTAGGGGAGAGACCCAGTACTTC. The chain has TRBV21-1 and TRBJ2-5; TRBD1, the table's D call, was not compared with the DNA. TRBV21-1 has pseudogene status. The CDR3 has 16 amino acids.

This clonotype was seen at least ten times. The V and J genes are TRBV4-2 and TRBJ2-7; D assignment may be TRBD1 or TRBD2 (5 bases each). Germline V lookup: CDR1 LGHNA, CDR2 YNFKEQ. V lost 4 bases to trimming and J lost 2 bases, with 18 bases between them. There are 16 residues in the CDR3. The CDR3 loop reads CASSRNPGRKTYEQYF. The CDR3 bases are TGTGCCAGCAGCCGGAATCCGGGACGGAAAACCTACGAGCAGTACTTC.

This clonotype showed up many times. V and J are TRBV6-5 and TRBJ1-4; D gene uncertain. V was cut by 2 bases and J by 7 bases, with 11 bases left in between. This CDR3 is 14 amino acids long. From germline, CDR1 is MNHEY and CDR2 SVGAGI. The CDR3, as DNA: TGTGCCAGCAGTTACGGTACGGGGAGTGAAAAACTGTTTTTT. Protein sequence: CASSYGTGSEKLFF.

This clonotype came up many times. The chain joins TRBV4-3 to TRBJ2-7, with D uncertain. The CDR3 extends over 15 amino acids. Trimming removed 0 bases at V and 3 bases at J, with 12 bases between. Germline CDR1 LGHNA, CDR2 YSLEER. CDR3 nucleotides: TGCGCCAGCAGCCAAGAATTTAGGGTCCACTACGAGCAGTACTTC. It yields the protein CASSQEFRVHYEQYF.

This clonotype was picked up many times. The J gene is TRBJ2-5, the V gene TRBV7-8, with 8 bases lining up with TRBD2. J was trimmed by 10 bases and V by 2 bases; bases with no gene match: 15. The CDR3 is made up of 16 amino acids. CDR1 is SGHVS, CDR2 FQNEAQ, per germline. The CDR3 spells CASSLLAGSRNGDQYF. CDR3 DNA: TGTGCCAGCAGCTTACTAGCGGGCTCTAGGAATGGAGACCAGTACTTC.

The sample holds many counts of this clonotype. This chain uses TRBV13 with TRBJ2-1, with a weak D call TRBD1 (5 bases). The CDR3 is 14 residues long. Looked up from germline, CDR1 is PRHDT and CDR2 is FYEKMQ (reference sequence). Trimming stripped 5 bases from V and 0 bases from J, with 8 bases between. CDR3 in DNA: TGTGCCAGCAGCGACAGTCCCTCCTACAATGAGCAGTTCTTC. Translated, it gives CASSDSPSYNEQFF. Using reference TRBV13 and TRBJ2-1 for the parts outside the CDR3, the full variable domain is AAGVIQSPRHLIKEKRETATLKCYPIPRHDTVYWYQQGPGQDPQFLISFYEKMQSDKGSIPDRFSAQQFSDYHSELNMSSLELGDSALYFCASSDSPSYNEQFFGPGTRLTVL.

The chain employs TRBV24-1 and TRBJ2-3; 9 bases are shared with TRBD2. The V and J ends lost 7 bases and 6 bases, in that order; junction bases with no gene match: 7. The CDR3 totals 14 residues. Germline V gene sequence: CDR1 KGHDR, CDR2 SFDVKD. The chain's CDR3 is CATSPSGVPDTQYF. DNA of the CDR3: TGTGCCACCAGCCCTAGCGGGGTCCCGGATACGCAGTATTTT.

Many counts were recorded for this clonotype. The chain links TRBV28 to TRBJ2-5; no reliable D call. Trimming cost V 3 bases and J 0 bases, with 5 bases left between them. Per germline, CDR1 MDHEN and CDR2 SYDVKM. The CDR3 is 13 residues long. CDR3 loop: CASSFRHQETQYF. In nucleotides, the CDR3 is TGTGCCAGCAGTTTTAGGCACCAAGAGACCCAGTACTTC.

This clonotype has only a few counts. The chain uses TRBV7-9 and TRBJ2-1, with TRBD2 identical over 10 bases. In germline, CDR1 is SEHNR, CDR2 FQNEAQ (reference sequence). The CDR3 is made up of 16 amino acids. The V gene end was trimmed by 6 bases and the J gene end by 1 base; junction bases not matched to a gene: 6. Here the CDR3 reads CASSGPSGGSYNEQFF. CDR3 DNA sequence: TGTGCCAGCAGTGGGCCTAGCGGGGGATCCTACAATGAGCAGTTCTTC.

In this sample, this clonotype turned up many times. The V call is TRBV10-1, the J call TRBJ1-1, with 9 nucleotides matching TRBD1. The CDR3 consists of 15 residues. Per the germline V gene, CDR1 is WNHNN and CDR2 is SYGVQD (reference sequence). The ends lost 5 bases at V and 2 bases at J; junction bases unmatched: 6. CDR3 protein: CASSLYRGPNTEAFF. The CDR3 DNA is TGCGCCAGCAGTTTGTACAGGGGGCCCAACACTGAAGCTTTCTTT.

This clonotype was observed many times. The rearrangement links TRBV20-1 to TRBJ2-3; TRBD2 matches at 13 bases. Germline CDR1 DFQATT, CDR2 SNEGSKA (reference sequence). CDR3 size: 14 residues. Trimming took 6 bases from V and 5 from J; bases not matched to a gene: 5. The CDR3 nucleotides are TGCAGTGCGCGGACTAGCGGGAGAGGAGATACGCAGTATTTT. This codes for CSARTSGRGDTQYF.

The chain combines TRBV5-1 with TRBJ1-2; TRBD1 matches at 9 bases. The germline V gene encodes CDR1 SGHRS and CDR2 YFSETQ. The CDR3 runs 16 residues. The V and J ends lost 0 bases and 11 bases, in that order; junction bases with no gene match: 14. The CDR3 region is CASSLAFDGTGPGYTF. CDR3 bases: TGCGCCAGCAGCTTGGCCTTTGACGGGACAGGGCCTGGTTACACCTTC. Complete variable domain (other parts from reference TRBV5-1 and TRBJ1-2): KAGVTQTPRYLIKTRGQQVTLSCSPISGHRSVSWYQQTPGQGLQFLFEYFSETQRNKGNFPGRFSGRQFSNSRSEMNVSTLELGDSALYLCASSLAFDGTGPGYTFGSGTRLTVV.

The gene calls are TRBV7-7 and TRBJ2-1, with a tentative D call TRBD2 (6 bases). The CDR3 is 14 residues long. Germline V CDR1 and CDR2: SSHAT, FNYEAQ (reference sequence). Trimming removed 4 bases at V and 9 bases at J, with 16 bases between. The CDR3 DNA follows: TGTGCCAGCAGCTCCCGGGACTCTCGCGGTGAGCAGTTCTTC. This sequence encodes CASSSRDSRGEQFF.

This clonotype was detected ten times or more. The rearrangement links TRBV27 to TRBJ2-7; tentative D call: TRBD2 (5 bases). CDR3 length: 16 residues. CDR1 is MNHEY and CDR2 is SMNVEV in the germline V gene (reference sequence). V lost 0 bases and J 2 bases, leaving 14 bases between the germline ends. The CDR3 here is CASSLSGGSIPYEQYF. CDR3 nucleotide sequence: TGTGCCAGCAGTTTATCTGGCGGGTCCATCCCCTACGAGCAGTACTTC.

This clonotype was observed a handful of times. The chain recombines TRBV9 with TRBJ2-7; 10 bases fit TRBD2. V was pared by 4 bases and J by 2 bases, with 3 bases of the junction left unmatched. Germline V lookup: CDR1 SGDLS, CDR2 YYNGEE. The CDR3 length is 14 residues. The CDR3 protein is CASSPSGSAYEQYF. The CDR3 coding sequence is TGTGCCAGCAGCCCTAGCGGGAGTGCCTACGAGCAGTACTTC.

This clonotype was observed many times. This chain connects TRBV4-3 to TRBJ2-3, with D unresolved. This CDR3 spans 14 amino acids. Germline CDR1 and CDR2: LGHNA and YSLEER. Trimming left V 0 bases short and J 5 bases short, with 9 bases between. The DNA for the CDR3 is TGCGCCAGCAGCCAAGATGGGTCTGGAGATACGCAGTATTTT. Translating it yields CASSQDGSGDTQYF.

This chain uses TRBV6-1 with TRBJ2-5, with 7 bases fitting TRBD2. J was trimmed by 1 base and V by 5 bases; bases with no gene match: 7. Looked up from germline, CDR1 is MNHNS and CDR2 is SASEGT. This CDR3 contains 15 residues. The CDR3 nucleotides read TGTGCCAGCAGTCTCCGTGGGAGGGGCCAAGAGACCCAGTACTTC. Translating it yields CASSLRGRGQETQYF.

This clonotype came up many times. The rearrangement uses TRBV6-1 and TRBJ2-3; 10 positions agree with TRBD2. Germline V CDR1 and CDR2: MNHNS, SASEGT. The CDR3 covers 15 residues. V trimming: 10 bases; J trimming: 6 bases; junction bases outside the gene matches: 13. This CDR3 reads CAMSRVAGGRDTQYF. Written as DNA, the CDR3 is TGTGCCATGTCACGGGTAGCGGGGGGCCGGGATACGCAGTATTTT.

The V call is TRBV7-2, the J call TRBJ1-2, with no clear D. The V gene's germline CDR1 is SGHTA and CDR2 FQGNSA. V was clipped by 6 bases and J by 1 base, with 9 bases between them. The CDR3 sequence is 13 residues long. In DNA form, the CDR3 reads TGTGCCAGCAGGTTACGGGTTAACTATGGCTACACCTTC. Encoded protein: CASRLRVNYGYTF.

This clonotype occurred many times. This chain links TRBV4-1 with TRBJ1-1; D possibly corresponds to TRBD1 (5 bases). The CDR3 consists of 14 residues. CDR1 is MGHRA, CDR2 YSYEKL, per germline. Trimming removed 2 bases from V and 1 base from J, with 8 bases in between. CDR3 region: CASSQQGGNTEAFF. The CDR3 DNA reads as TGCGCCAGCAGCCAACAGGGCGGGAACACTGAAGCTTTCTTT.

The chain uses TRBV6-5 and TRBJ1-3; D ambiguous. Germline-derived CDR1 and CDR2 are MNHEY and SVGAGI. Trimming left V 0 bases short and J 0 bases short, with 12 bases between. This CDR3 has 17 residues. CDR3 region: CASSYSGRHSSGNTIYF. The CDR3 coding sequence is TGTGCCAGCAGTTACTCGGGGAGACATAGCTCTGGAAACACCATATATTTT.

The chain recombines TRBV4-3 with TRBJ1-2; 9 bases agree with TRBD1. After removal of 1 base from V and 3 bases from J, the junction contained 3 bases not matched to a gene. Germline V gene data show CDR1 as LGHNA and CDR2 as YSLEER. This CDR3 is built from 15 residues. The CDR3 coding sequence is TGCGCCAGCAGCCAAGGGACAGGGGCCTACTATGGCTACACCTTC. As protein: CASSQGTGAYYGYTF.

This clonotype was recorded many times. The chain carries TRBV12-3 or TRBV12-4 and TRBJ1-2; TRBD1 matches at 8 bases. V dropped 6 bases and J dropped 8; count of bases not matched to a gene: 14. The CDR3 is 15 residues long. CDR3 DNA sequence: TGTGCCAGCAGCCTACTTTCAGGGGGCCACGGAGGCTACACCTTC. Its protein is CASSLLSGGHGGYTF.

This clonotype was seen more than once but under ten times. This sequence joins TRBV11-2 and TRBJ2-1; TRBD2 matches 11 bases. Losses at the gene ends were 5 bases for V and 6 bases for J; bases not matched to a gene: 24. In germline, CDR1 is SGHAT, CDR2 FQNNGV. The CDR3 has 21 residues. The CDR3 DNA reads as TGTGCCAGCAGCCCGACTCCTGGGGCGCTAGCGGGAGGAGGATTATTCAATGAGCAGTTCTTC. As protein: CASSPTPGALAGGGLFNEQFF.

This clonotype has at least ten counts. The chain couples TRBV5-5 to TRBJ2-3, with D perhaps matching TRBD1 (6 bases). There are 13 residues in the CDR3. Germline V CDR1 and CDR2: SGHKS, YYEKEE (reference sequence). The V end lost 4 bases, the J end lost 6 bases, and 12 bases lay between the germline ends. The CDR3: CASSGGRTDTQYF. CDR3 bases: TGTGCCAGCAGCGGGGGCCGAACGGATACGCAGTATTTT.

Many counts were recorded for this clonotype. The chain links TRBV11-1 to TRBJ2-1; TRBD2 is a possible D gene (6 bases). CDR1 is SGHAT and CDR2 is FQDESV in the germline V gene (reference sequence). CDR3 size: 18 residues. V was cut by 2 bases and J by 0 bases, with 17 bases left in between. CDR3 DNA: TGTGCCAGCAGCTTACGGGACTTAGACATGGGCTCCTACAATGAGCAGTTCTTC. Its translation is CASSLRDLDMGSYNEQFF.

Many counts were recorded for this clonotype. The rearrangement joins TRBV7-6 to TRBJ2-1, with 11 bases identical to TRBD2. The germline gives CDR1 SGHVS, CDR2 FNYEAQ. With 1 base clipped from V and 4 bases from J, the junction kept 3 bases outside the gene matches. This CDR3 is built from 16 residues. CDR3 sequence: CASSLVSGREYNEQFF. CDR3 bases: TGTGCCAGCAGCTTAGTTAGCGGGAGGGAATACAATGAGCAGTTCTTC. The whole variable domain, remainder taken from reference TRBV7-6 and TRBJ2-1, is GAGVSQSPRYKVTKRGQDVALRCDPISGHVSLYWYRQALGQGPEFLTYFNYEAQQDKSGLPNDRFSAERPEGSISTLTIQRTEQRDSAMYRCASSLVSGREYNEQFFGPGTRLTVL.